Below, 32 T cell receptor beta chains from the same sample are listed, as sequenced in a study of T cells after yellow fever vaccination. MiXCR was run by TCRdb on the 5' RACE reads, yielding one entry per CDR3 protein. The repertoire consists of 450,000 to 600,000 distinct CDR3 sequences, with around 17% occurring once and the leading ten covering around a sixth. The source was PBMCs, collected 4 to 5 days after the first yellow fever vaccination. These receptors were obtained from a man aged 18 to 30 who received the YFV17D yellow fever vaccine.

This chain connects TRBV12-3 or TRBV12-4 to TRBJ2-1; D might be TRBD1 (6 bases). The V end was cut by 8 bases, the J end by 7 bases, with 18 bases between. The length of the CDR3 is 14 residues. This CDR3 reads CASLLTGQVNEQFF. The CDR3 DNA is TGTGCCAGCCTCCTCACAGGGCAGGTAAATGAGCAGTTCTTC.

J is TRBJ1-3 and V is TRBV23-1; D is uncertain. TRBV23-1 is an open reading frame, and its role is uncertain. CDR3 size: 16 residues. Trimming left V 8 bases short and J 0 bases short, with 17 bases between. The CDR3 nucleotides read TGCGCCAGCCCTTTTTTGGGCGCCTACTCTGGAAACACCATATATTTT. Its protein product is CASPFLGAYSGNTIYF.

This chain joins TRBV4-3 and TRBJ2-2; TRBD1 might be the D (5 bases). CDR1 is LGHNA, CDR2 YSLEER, per germline. The CDR3 extends over 16 amino acids. V was cut by 4 bases and J by 3 bases, with 15 bases left in between. This CDR3 reads CASSRAMGLDTGELFF. CDR3 DNA sequence: TGCGCCAGCAGCCGGGCTATGGGGCTAGACACCGGGGAGCTGTTTTTT.

This clonotype was detected only a few times. The chain uses TRBV5-1 and TRBJ2-5; D gene ambiguous. The CDR3 spans 12 residues. Germline assignment: CDR1 SGHRS and CDR2 YFSETQ. V was trimmed by 2 bases and J by 5 bases, leaving 7 bases between them. The CDR3 spells CASSFQVETQYF. DNA of the CDR3: TGCGCCAGCAGCTTTCAGGTTGAGACCCAGTACTTC.

This clonotype has only a few counts. This sequence joins TRBV5-1 and TRBJ2-3; maybe TRBD2 (5 bases). Trimming pared 6 bases from V and 1 base from J, leaving 18 bases between. Germline CDR1 is SGHRS and CDR2 is YFSETQ. CDR3 size: 16 residues. The CDR3 nucleotides are TGCGCCAGCAATGGAGGACCCCGTGCCGGCACAGATACGCAGTATTTT. Protein sequence: CASNGGPRAGTDTQYF.

The V and J genes are TRBV9 and TRBJ1-1; TRBD1 aligns across 7 bases. V lost 3 bases to trimming and J lost 3 bases; unmatched junction nucleotides: 8. CDR1 and CDR2 from the germline V gene are SGDLS and YYNGEE. This CDR3 comprises 15 residues. CDR3 loop: CASSEGLQGDTEAFF. The CDR3 region has the DNA TGTGCCAGCAGCGAAGGCCTTCAGGGGGACACTGAAGCTTTCTTT.

This clonotype showed up just a few times. The chain employs TRBV12-3 or TRBV12-4 and TRBJ1-2, with unresolved D. The V end was cut by 6 bases, the J end by 5 bases, with 10 bases between. This CDR3 comprises 12 residues. The CDR3 sequence: CASSYSLYGYTF. The CDR3 DNA reads TGTGCCAGCAGCTACTCACTTTATGGCTACACCTTC.

This clonotype was counted a few times. The gene calls are TRBV13 and TRBJ2-7; D tentatively reads TRBD1 or TRBD2 (5 bases each). The germline V gene has CDR1 PRHDT and CDR2 FYEKMQ (reference sequence). Trimming took off 5 bases at V and 12 bases at J, with 14 bases between the two ends. This CDR3 is built from 11 residues. This CDR3 is CASSQVSGLYF. DNA for the CDR3: TGTGCCAGCAGCCAGGTCTCGGGGCTGTACTTC.

A word on this clonotype: A single base separates this from a much larger clone, so it may be a read error. The genes are TRBV5-1 and TRBJ2-5; tentative D call: TRBD1 (5 bases). The CDR3 consists of 13 residues. The V gene's germline CDR1 is SGHRS and CDR2 YFSETQ. Trimming removed 4 bases from V and 1 base from J, with 8 bases in between. The CDR3: CASSTDTQETQYF. In DNA, the CDR3 is TGCGCCAGCAGCACGGACACCCAAGAGACCCAGTACTTC.

This clonotype turned up a few times. DNA for the CDR3: TGTGCCAGCAGCTTAAGCGGGGGGCTGGTCGACGTC. As protein: CASSLSGGLVDV. J is TRBJ2-7 and V is TRBV7-2; 9 positions agree with TRBD2. There are 12 residues in the CDR3. Per germline, CDR1 SGHTA and CDR2 FQGNSA.

This clonotype was detected ten times or more. V gene TRBV12-3 or TRBV12-4 combines with J gene TRBJ2-5, with D hard to call. Trimming removed 5 bases from V and 5 bases from J, with 9 bases in between. CDR3 size: 12 residues. CDR3 in DNA: TGTGCCAGCAGTCCCCCCCGGGAGACCCAGTACTTC. Its translation: CASSPPRETQYF.

This clonotype has more than one count but fewer than ten. This sequence joins TRBV11-1 and TRBJ2-6; 10 bases match TRBD1. The trim removed 5 bases at V and 4 bases at J, leaving 11 bases unmatched. The CDR3 runs to 18 residues. Germline assignment: CDR1 SGHAT and CDR2 FQDESV (reference sequence). CDR3 loop: CASSNSPGTGVGANVLTF. The CDR3 DNA reads as TGTGCCAGCAGCAATAGTCCCGGGACAGGGGTCGGGGCCAACGTCCTGACTTTC.

This clonotype was counted only a few times. The rearrangement joins TRBV9 to TRBJ1-3; tentatively, D is TRBD1 (5 bases). Trimming removed 1 base at V and 2 bases at J, with 10 bases between. Germline V gene lookup returns CDR1 SGDLS and CDR2 YYNGEE. This CDR3 region has 15 residues. The CDR3 coding sequence is TGTGCCAGCAGCGTACTCGGGGGAACTGGAAACACCATATATTTT. Its translation is CASSVLGGTGNTIYF.

This chain links TRBV20-1 with TRBJ2-7; 12 bases are a match to TRBD1. CDR3 length equals 14 residues. Germline CDR1 is DFQATT and CDR2 is SNEGSKA (reference sequence). The J segment lost 7 bases and the V segment lost 3 bases, leaving 7 bases of the junction unmatched. Written as DNA, the CDR3 is TGCAGTGCTAGTTTGGGACAGGGGGCTTATGAGCAGTACTTC. Translated: CSASLGQGAYEQYF.

This clonotype was seen ten or more times. The chain has TRBV29-1 and TRBJ2-1; possible D gene TRBD1, 6 bases. V dropped 6 bases and J dropped 12 bases, with 15 bases sitting between them. In germline, CDR1 is SQVTM, CDR2 ANQGSEA. The CDR3 is 11 amino acids. The CDR3, as DNA: TGCAGCGTGCCCGGTGGGGGCGGGCAGTTCTTC. Translated: CSVPGGGGQFF.

This clonotype was seen only a few times. This chain uses TRBV7-9 with TRBJ2-1, with D perhaps TRBD1 or TRBD2 (5 bases each). The CDR3 covers 14 residues. The germline V gene has CDR1 SEHNR and CDR2 FQNEAQ (reference sequence). The V end was cut by 1 base, the J end by 9 bases, with 13 bases between. The CDR3 sequence: CASSLVGPAGEQFF. CDR3 nucleotide sequence: TGTGCCAGCAGCTTAGTGGGACCGGCCGGTGAGCAGTTCTTC.

The chain couples TRBV20-1 to TRBJ2-5, with 9 nucleotides matching TRBD1. The CDR3 is 14 residues long. V trimming: 6 bases; J trimming: 5 bases; junction bases outside the gene matches: 10. Germline V gives CDR1 DFQATT, CDR2 SNEGSKA (reference sequence). The CDR3, as DNA: TGCAGTGCCCCCCGACAGGGGGGACGGGAGACCCAGTACTTC. Amino acid sequence: CSAPRQGGRETQYF.

This clonotype was detected a few times. The chain recombines TRBV5-1 with TRBJ1-1, with D hard to call. The V end was cut by 0 bases, the J end by 1 base, with 10 bases between. There are 15 residues in the CDR3. Germline values: CDR1 SGHRS, CDR2 YFSETQ. The CDR3 DNA reads as TGCGCCAGCAGCTTGGGAGTTGATGGGAACACTGAAGCTTTCTTT. Protein product: CASSLGVDGNTEAFF.

This clonotype occurred a few times. The chain has TRBV27 and TRBJ1-1; D gene unclear. The CDR3 loop spans 15 amino acids. Germline V CDR1 and CDR2: MNHEY, SMNVEV (reference sequence). The V end was cut by 2 bases, the J end by 0 bases, with 10 bases between. The CDR3 DNA is TGTGCCAGCAGTTTACAGTGGGGATTGAACACTGAAGCTTTCTTT. Protein sequence: CASSLQWGLNTEAFF.

V and J are TRBV25-1 and TRBJ2-2; possible D gene TRBD2, 8 bases. Germline-derived CDR1 and CDR2 are MGHDK and SYGVNS. The CDR3 totals 17 residues. The V end lost 4 bases, the J end lost 6 bases, and 21 bases lay between the germline ends. The CDR3 region is CASSGLLGRGTAGELFF. CDR3 coding DNA: TGTGCCAGCAGTGGCCTCCTCGGGAGGGGGACAGCCGGGGAGCTGTTTTTT.

This clonotype was observed a handful of times. The chain employs TRBV6-1 and TRBJ2-2, with TRBD1 matching over 11 bases. CDR1 and CDR2 from the germline V gene are MNHNS and SASEGT. The trim removed 4 bases at V and 8 bases at J, leaving 3 bases unmatched. The CDR3 runs 14 residues. The CDR3 spells CASSGTGGGGELFF. The CDR3 coding sequence is TGTGCCAGCAGTGGGACAGGGGGCGGGGGGGAGCTGTTTTTT.

This chain uses TRBV4-3 with TRBJ1-2; perhaps TRBD1 as D (5 bases). Germline V gives CDR1 LGHNA, CDR2 YSLEER. Trimming stripped 1 base from V and 5 bases from J, with 17 bases between. There are 16 residues in the CDR3. Here the CDR3 DNA reads TGCGCCAGCAGCCAAGCGGCGGGGGACCTTAAGTATGGCTACACCTTC. Translating gives CASSQAAGDLKYGYTF.

The chain joins TRBV12-3 or TRBV12-4 to TRBJ2-7; unclear D gene. CDR3 length: 14 amino acids. V shed 2 bases and J shed 0 bases, with 8 bases lying between them. In DNA, the CDR3 is TGTGCCAGCAGTTTAATGGGCGGCTCCTACGAGCAGTACTTC. Protein sequence: CASSLMGGSYEQYF.

The sample holds many counts of this clonotype. The chain has TRBV7-9 and TRBJ2-1, with 9 bases fitting TRBD2. CDR3 length: 15 amino acids. Germline V gives CDR1 SEHNR, CDR2 FQNEAQ (reference sequence). V shed 0 bases and J 4 bases; nucleotides not matched to a gene: 1. The CDR3 sequence: CASSLAAGGYNEQFF. CDR3 sequence (DNA): TGTGCCAGCAGCTTAGCGGCGGGGGGGTACAATGAGCAGTTCTTC.

The chain combines TRBV20-1 with TRBJ1-2; TRBD1 matches at 7 bases. V was pared by 5 bases and J by 4 bases, with 16 bases of the junction left unmatched. Looked up from germline, CDR1 is DFQATT and CDR2 is SNEGSKA (reference sequence). The CDR3 is 16 residues long. The CDR3 protein is CSAAHRGPQIAYGYTF. DNA for the CDR3: TGCAGTGCTGCGCACAGGGGCCCCCAGATAGCCTATGGCTACACCTTC.

V and J are TRBV5-1 and TRBJ2-5; D might be TRBD1 (6 bases). Germline V gives CDR1 SGHRS, CDR2 YFSETQ. The CDR3 has 11 residues. Trimming stripped 7 bases from V and 2 bases from J, with 6 bases between. The DNA for the CDR3 is TGCGCCAGCGGACAGCAAGAGACCCAGTACTTC. Translated: CASGQQETQYF.

The rearrangement joins TRBV12-5 to TRBJ1-1; D is unclear. CDR3 size: 13 residues. V lost 1 base to trimming and J lost 2 bases, with 5 bases between them. Germline lookup yields CDR1 LGHNT and CDR2 FRNRAP. The CDR3 reads CASGLAANTEAFF. The CDR3 DNA follows: TGTGCTAGTGGTTTGGCGGCTAACACTGAAGCTTTCTTT. Using reference TRBV12-5 and TRBJ1-1 for the parts outside the CDR3, the full variable domain is DARVTQTPRHKVTEMGQEVTMRCQPILGHNTVFWYRQTMMQGLELLAYFRNRAPLDDSGMPKDRFSAEMPDATLATLKIQPSEPRDSAVYFCASGLAANTEAFFGQGTRLTVV.

The V call is TRBV11-3, the J call TRBJ2-2, with D tentatively TRBD2 (5 bases). This CDR3 spans 17 amino acids. Looked up from germline, CDR1 is SGHNT and CDR2 is YENEEA. V lost 1 base, J lost 7 bases, and 19 bases lay in between. The CDR3 protein is CASSLGGGGPPHGELFF. The DNA for the CDR3 is TGTGCCAGCAGCTTAGGAGGTGGAGGCCCCCCCCACGGGGAGCTGTTTTTT.

The V gene is TRBV20-1, the J gene TRBJ2-1; D is possibly TRBD2 (5 bases). Germline CDR1 DFQATT, CDR2 SNEGSKA (reference sequence). This CDR3 comprises 11 residues. V was cut by 3 bases and J by 8 bases, with 8 bases left in between. Written as DNA, the CDR3 is TGCAGTGCTAGCGGGGTAGATGAGCAGTTCTTC. This encodes CSASGVDEQFF.

The chain carries TRBV7-9 and TRBJ2-7; D ambiguous. This CDR3 is built from 15 residues. The V gene's germline CDR1 is SEHNR and CDR2 FQNEAQ (reference sequence). Written as DNA, the CDR3 is TGTGCCAGCAGCTTGTCGTTAGACACGCCCTACGAGCTGTACGTC. Its protein product is CASSLSLDTPYELYV.

This clonotype was detected only a few times. The chain couples TRBV30 to TRBJ2-1; 11 nucleotides line up with TRBD2. The V segment lost 2 bases and the J segment 5 bases; nucleotides outside the gene matches: 5. Germline V gene sequence: CDR1 GTSNPN, CDR2 SVGIG (reference sequence). The CDR3 totals 15 residues. Here the CDR3 reads CAWSQGLAANNEQFF. The CDR3 coding sequence is TGTGCCTGGAGTCAGGGACTAGCGGCGAACAATGAGCAGTTCTTC. The full variable domain, with the rest looked up from reference TRBV30 and TRBJ2-1, is SQTIHQWPATLVQPVGSPLSLECTVEGTSNPNLYWYRQAAGRGLQLLFYSVGIGQISSEVPQNLSASRPQDRQFILSSKKLLLSDSGFYLCAWSQGLAANNEQFFGPGTRLTVL.

This clonotype occurred many times. The chain recombines TRBV7-9 with TRBJ2-1; 15 nucleotides match TRBD2. Germline V CDR1 and CDR2: SEHNR, FQNEAQ (reference sequence). The CDR3 is 16 residues long. Unmatched junction bases numbered 6, after V lost 3 bases and J lost 9 bases. CDR3 residues: CASSFGLAGGQSEQFF. The DNA of the CDR3 is TGTGCCAGCAGCTTCGGACTAGCGGGGGGGCAGAGTGAGCAGTTCTTC.